The 17 T cell receptor beta chains given below trace back to one sample, sequenced in a study of T-cell memory formation after mild COVID-19. TCRdb redid the calling of the 5' RACE reads with MiXCR, one entry per CDR3 protein. Here the sample spans fewer than 450,000 distinct CDR3 sequences, less than 25% being singletons. The sample comprised PBMCs or a T cell subset sorted from them (not recorded which). The receptors derive from an adult woman who had mild COVID-19 (a few samples of this study predate the infection). Cell type and time point are not known.

The chain combines TRBV6-5 with TRBJ2-3; a weak D match, TRBD1 (6 bases). The V gene's germline CDR1 is MNHEY and CDR2 SVGAGI. V was pared by 6 bases and J by 8 bases, with 18 bases between. CDR3 length: 14 residues. CDR3 sequence (DNA): TGTGCCAGCAGAAGGGACAAAGGGCGAGCTACGCAGTATTTT. Translation: CASRRDKGRATQYF.

This clonotype has ten or more counts. This chain uses TRBV4-3 with TRBJ2-3; perhaps TRBD1 as D (6 bases). CDR1 is LGHNA, CDR2 YSLEER, per germline. V lost 4 bases, J lost 0 bases, and 8 bases lay in between. There are 14 residues in the CDR3. The DNA for the CDR3 is TGCGCCAGCAGCCTGGACAGTAGCACAGATACGCAGTATTTT. Protein product: CASSLDSSTDTQYF.

This clonotype was detected a few times. This rearrangement joins TRBV27 to TRBJ2-7; TRBD2 matches at 9 bases. V dropped 7 bases and J dropped 5; count of bases not matched to a gene: 9. The CDR3 contains 14 residues. Germline V gene sequence: CDR1 MNHEY, CDR2 SMNVEV (reference sequence). CDR3 bases: TGTGCCAGCATCGCCGCGGGGGGGGGCCACGAGCAGTACTTC. It specifies CASIAAGGGHEQYF.

This clonotype was counted between two and nine times. The chain recombines TRBV6-5 with TRBJ2-5; 7 bases map to TRBD2. Germline V CDR1 and CDR2: MNHEY, SVGAGI. Germline trimming cut 7 bases from V and 5 bases from J; bases unmatched to any gene: 16. This CDR3 is built from 16 residues. In nucleotides, the CDR3 is TGTGCCAGCACTACAGATGGACTAGATAAGAGGGAGACCCAGTACTTC. The encoded protein is CASTTDGLDKRETQYF.

This clonotype was found a few times. V and J are TRBV5-1 and TRBJ2-5; D is possibly TRBD2 (5 bases). Trimming removed 1 base at V and 5 bases at J, with 15 bases between. Germline V CDR1 and CDR2: SGHRS, YFSETQ. The CDR3 runs 15 residues. The CDR3 DNA is TGCGCCAGCAGCTTGACAGCTGGCTCGGGGGAGACCCAGTACTTC. It specifies CASSLTAGSGETQYF.

The chain combines TRBV2 with TRBJ2-7; 8 bases line up with TRBD1. The CDR3 consists of 16 residues. Germline V gene sequence: CDR1 SNHLY, CDR2 FYNNEI. The V segment lost 10 bases and the J segment 2 bases; nucleotides outside the gene matches: 16. CDR3 nucleotides: TGTGCCATCGGCTGGGCGAGTGGACAGGGAGCCTACGAGCAGTACTTC. This sequence encodes CAIGWASGQGAYEQYF.

The gene calls are TRBV20-1 and TRBJ1-1; D is ambiguous. Looked up from germline, CDR1 is DFQATT and CDR2 is SNEGSKA (reference sequence). CDR3 size: 13 residues. Trimming cost V 1 base and J 1 base, with 7 bases left between them. The CDR3 sequence: CSARVSTNTEAFF. As DNA, the CDR3 is TGCAGTGCTAGAGTCTCCACGAACACTGAAGCTTTCTTT.

The chain is built from TRBV2 and TRBJ2-1; 7 positions agree with TRBD2. The CDR3 is 15 residues long. CDR1 is SNHLY and CDR2 is FYNNEI in the germline V gene. The junction had 4 bases not matched to a gene; V was cut back by 1 base and J by 4 bases. The CDR3 nucleotides are TGTGCCAGCAGTGAAGACCCGCGGGGGTACAATGAGCAGTTCTTC. This codes for CASSEDPRGYNEQFF. Complete variable domain (other parts from reference TRBV2 and TRBJ2-1): EPEVTQTPSHQVTQMGQEVILRCVPISNHLYFYWYRQILGQKVEFLVSFYNNEISEKSEIFDDQFSVERPDGSNFTLKIRSTKLEDSAMYFCASSEDPRGYNEQFFGPGTRLTVL.

The V gene is TRBV6-2 or TRBV6-3, the J gene TRBJ2-3, with D uncertain. CDR1 and CDR2 (germline): MNHEY, SVGEGT. V lost 6 bases, J lost 1 base, and 8 bases lay in between. The CDR3 consists of 13 residues. CDR3 coding DNA: TGTGCCAGCAGAGATGGGGGCACAGATACGCAGTATTTT. Translation: CASRDGGTDTQYF.

This chain links TRBV20-1 with TRBJ2-7; D ambiguous. In germline, CDR1 is DFQATT, CDR2 SNEGSKA (reference sequence). This CDR3 has 16 amino acids. Trimming stripped 3 bases from V and 0 bases from J, with 18 bases between. The CDR3 protein is CSASAPRQLRSYEQYF. CDR3 coding DNA: TGCAGTGCTAGTGCCCCCCGGCAGCTCCGCTCCTACGAGCAGTACTTC.

The chain couples TRBV2 to TRBJ1-5; the D is unclear. CDR3 length equals 13 residues. The germline gives CDR1 SNHLY, CDR2 FYNNEI. Deletions cut 3 bases from V and 0 bases from J, with 3 bases between. CDR3 loop: CASSDHSNQPQHF. In DNA form, the CDR3 reads TGTGCCAGCAGTGATCATAGCAATCAGCCCCAGCATTTT.

This clonotype was recorded only once. The rearrangement uses TRBV9 and TRBJ2-1, with TRBD2 as a possible D gene (5 bases). Trimming removed 0 bases from V and 3 bases from J, with 16 bases in between. Germline V CDR1 and CDR2: SGDLS, YYNGEE. The CDR3 runs 17 residues. This chain's CDR3 is CASSVAHGISSYNEQFF. CDR3 bases: TGTGCCAGCAGCGTAGCTCACGGGATTAGCAGCTACAATGAGCAGTTCTTC.

V and J are TRBV4-1 and TRBJ2-7; D might be TRBD1 or TRBD2, each matching 5 bases. V lost 0 bases to trimming and J lost 4 bases, with 13 bases between them. This CDR3 has 15 amino acids. Germline CDR1 is MGHRA and CDR2 is YSYEKL. The CDR3 loop is CASSQEKGSGYEQYF. CDR3 coding DNA: TGCGCCAGCAGCCAAGAAAAGGGGTCGGGATACGAGCAGTACTTC.

The sample holds many counts of this clonotype. The gene calls are TRBV5-1 and TRBJ2-3, with a tentative D call TRBD2 (5 bases). The CDR3 spans 15 residues. V was pared by 6 bases and J by 2 bases, with 16 bases between. Germline V CDR1 and CDR2: SGHRS, YFSETQ. CDR3 amino acids: CASTPTGRSTDTQYF. As DNA, the CDR3 is TGCGCCAGCACCCCGACGGGGAGATCCACAGATACGCAGTATTTT.

This clonotype was seen a few times. V and J are TRBV15 and TRBJ2-1; D call uncertain. Germline-derived CDR1 and CDR2 are LNHNV and YYDKDF (reference sequence). The V gene lost 7 bases and the J gene lost 1 base, with 11 bases spanning the gap. The CDR3 has 14 amino acids. The CDR3 nucleotides read TGTGCCACCAAGATGGGCGATTCCTACAATGAGCAGTTCTTC. Translation: CATKMGDSYNEQFF.

This clonotype has a handful of counts. The CDR3 sequence: CASRPGPTGELFF. CDR3 bases: TGTGCCAGCAGGCCGGGACCCACCGGGGAGCTGTTTTTT. This chain uses TRBV2 with TRBJ2-2; D may be TRBD1 or TRBD2 (5 bases each). Trimming took 6 bases from V and 4 from J, leaving 9 bases between them. Germline CDR1 is SNHLY and CDR2 is FYNNEI. There are 13 residues in the CDR3.

This clonotype was observed a few times. The rearrangement uses TRBV20-1 and TRBJ2-7, with no clear D. The CDR3 is 15 residues long. Germline-derived CDR1 and CDR2 are DFQATT and SNEGSKA (reference sequence). V dropped 0 bases and J dropped 6 bases, with 18 bases sitting between them. The CDR3 DNA is TGCAGTGCTAGAGATCTAGGTAGCCCCTCCGGCGAGCAGTACTTC. Translating it yields CSARDLGSPSGEQYF.